The clone carrying this TCR beta chain was observed a handful of times. The data derive from a study of blood T cell repertoires in COVID-19. The wider study: Collection of acute and convalescent COVID-19 samples took place in the United States, Italy and Spain. T cells, B-cell-depleted T cells, or PBMCs supplied cDNA or gDNA.

Trimming left V 1 base short and J 3 bases short, with 6 bases between. The germline CDR1 and CDR2 sequences are LGHDT and YNNKEL (reference sequence). The CDR3 contains 13 residues. Authors' analysis steps: Amplified reference gene primers provided the basis for estimating nucleated cell counts. Profiled with immunoSEQ multiplex PCR; TCRdb holds only in-frame clones, not every one. V and J calls and clone size are copied from that table; D and trimming were computed from the DNA. The sample yields some 41,000 clones, 81% seen once. V is TRBV3-1 (or the pseudogene TRBV3-2) and J is TRBJ1-1; D call uncertain. The receptor's source is a middle-aged man with active or convalescent COVID-19. The specimen was peripheral blood. The chain's CDR3 is CASSQGGDTEAFF. The CDR3 DNA reads as TGTGCCAGCAGCCAAGGCGGTGACACTGAAGCTTTCTTT.